The entry below gives a single T cell receptor (beta chain) sequence along with its context. This clone is large (0.1 to 1%). This receptor's antigen is unknown. Base qualities were left out, and no much larger clone turns up one base away. Focal radiation therapy combined with CTLA-4 blockade (ipilimumab) was tested in patients with chemo-refractory metastatic non-small-cell lung cancer. From a lookup of the germline V gene, CDR1 and CDR2 are SGHVS and FNYEAQ. The CDR3 starts with the cysteine, ends with the phenylalanine, and has 15 residues. Only the CDR3 portion is preserved as DNA: 45 bases, with reading frame beginning at the first base. V is pruned by 2 bases and J by 5 bases, leaving 6 bases of the junction without a gene match. This sample was included in a study of radiotherapy plus CTLA-4 blockade in lung cancer (dated by TCRdb to 2016 to 2018). A note on the overall study: Among the enrolled patients, approximately 18% had an objective response, and 25% to 35% reached disease control. Study-level results and caveats: TCR clones derived from tumors expanded in peripheral blood after treatment with radiotherapy and ipilimumab. The strongest predictors of response, as reported, were early dynamic changes in blood T cell clones along with a rise in serum interferon-beta after radiation.

Libraries came from the immunoSEQ multiplex PCR assay. This is the immuneACCESS table as TCRdb keeps it, with only in-frame sequences that have V and J called. A part of the clones is gone; compared with another copy, unresolved V genes explain less than half, and the rest is unexplained. This sample comprises around 53,000 clones, approximately 86% of them detected only once. Less than 20% of the sample goes to the ten largest clones. This sample comprised peripheral blood, obtained from a patient treated with radiotherapy plus ipilimumab. The chain employs TRBV7-6 and TRBJ2-3; TRBD2 aligns with 8 central bases. The sequence derives from a human donor with non-small cell lung cancer that progressed on radiotherapy plus ipilimumab. Some clones in this sample may be carry-over from other donors' samples. The CDR3 in this case is CASSLFAGGRDTQYF. The base sequence is TGTGCCAGCAGCTTATTTGCGGGGGGCAGAGATACGCAGTATTTT.